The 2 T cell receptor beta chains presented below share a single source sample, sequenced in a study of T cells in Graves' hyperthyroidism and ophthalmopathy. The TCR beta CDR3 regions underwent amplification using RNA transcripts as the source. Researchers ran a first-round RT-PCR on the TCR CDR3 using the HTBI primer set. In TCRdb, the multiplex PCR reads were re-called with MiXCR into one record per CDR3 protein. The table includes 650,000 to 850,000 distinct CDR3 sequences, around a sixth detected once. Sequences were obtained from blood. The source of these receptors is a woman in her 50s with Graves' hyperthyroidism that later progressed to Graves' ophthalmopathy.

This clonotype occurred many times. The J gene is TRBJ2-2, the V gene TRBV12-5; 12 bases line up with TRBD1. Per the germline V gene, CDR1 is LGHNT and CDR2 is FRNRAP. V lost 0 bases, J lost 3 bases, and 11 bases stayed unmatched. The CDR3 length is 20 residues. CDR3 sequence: CASGLVLRKGTGGYTGELFF. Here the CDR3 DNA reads TGTGCTAGTGGTTTGGTATTGCGGAAAGGGACAGGGGGCTACACCGGGGAGCTGTTTTTT.

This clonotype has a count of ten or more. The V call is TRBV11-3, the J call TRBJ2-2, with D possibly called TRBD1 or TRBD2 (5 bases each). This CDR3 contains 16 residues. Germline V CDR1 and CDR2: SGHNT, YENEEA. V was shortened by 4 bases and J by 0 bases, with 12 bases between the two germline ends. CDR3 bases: TGTGCCAGCAGCTCCTTCTGGGGGTCGAACACCGGGGAGCTGTTTTTT. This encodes CASSSFWGSNTGELFF.